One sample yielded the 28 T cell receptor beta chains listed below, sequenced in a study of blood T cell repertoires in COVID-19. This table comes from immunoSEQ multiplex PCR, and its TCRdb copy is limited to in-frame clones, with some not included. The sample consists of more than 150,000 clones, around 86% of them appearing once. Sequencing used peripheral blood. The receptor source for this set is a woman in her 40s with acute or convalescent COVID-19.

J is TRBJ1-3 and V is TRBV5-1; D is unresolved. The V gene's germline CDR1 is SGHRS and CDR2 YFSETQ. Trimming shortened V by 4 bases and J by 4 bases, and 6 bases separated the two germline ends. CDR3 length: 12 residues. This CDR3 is CASSPEGNTIYF. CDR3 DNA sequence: TGCGCCAGCAGCCCGGAGGGAAACACCATATATTTT.

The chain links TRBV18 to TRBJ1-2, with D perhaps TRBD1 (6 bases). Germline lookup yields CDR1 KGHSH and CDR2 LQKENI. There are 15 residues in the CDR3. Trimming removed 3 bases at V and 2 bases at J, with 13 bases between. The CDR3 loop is CASSPIRGLNYGYTF. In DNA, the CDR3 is TGTGCCAGCTCACCCATCAGGGGCTTGAACTATGGCTACACCTTC.

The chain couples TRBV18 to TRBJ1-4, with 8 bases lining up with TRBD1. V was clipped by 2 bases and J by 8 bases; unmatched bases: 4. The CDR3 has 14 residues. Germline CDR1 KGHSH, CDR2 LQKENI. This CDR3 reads CASSPGQGREKLFF. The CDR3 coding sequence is TGTGCCAGCTCACCAGGACAGGGACGCGAAAAACTGTTTTTT.

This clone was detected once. CDR3: CASTGAGSSPLHF. The CDR3 bases are TGTGCCAGTACAGGGGCAGGGAGTTCACCCCTCCACTTT. The chain couples TRBV19 to TRBJ1-6, with a possible D match to TRBD1 (6 bases). Trimming removed 7 bases from V and 9 bases from J, with 13 bases in between. The CDR3 runs to 13 residues. Germline V gene sequence: CDR1 LNHDA, CDR2 SQIVND (reference sequence).

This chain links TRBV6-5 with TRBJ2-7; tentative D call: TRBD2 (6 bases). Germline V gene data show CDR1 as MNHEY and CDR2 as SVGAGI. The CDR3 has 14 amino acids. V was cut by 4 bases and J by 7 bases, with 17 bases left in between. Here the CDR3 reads CASSLVGTLGEQYF. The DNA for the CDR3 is TGTGCCAGCAGTTTGGTCGGGACTCTCGGTGAGCAGTACTTC.

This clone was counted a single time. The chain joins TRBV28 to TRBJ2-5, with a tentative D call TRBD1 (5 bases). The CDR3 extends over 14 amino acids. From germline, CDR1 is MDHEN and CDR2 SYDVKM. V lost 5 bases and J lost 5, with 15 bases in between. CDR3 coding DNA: TGTGCCAGCAGTCGAGACAGCCCTTCTGAGACCCAGTACTTC. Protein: CASSRDSPSETQYF.

The CDR3 DNA is TGCGCCAGCAGCCCCGGGACTAGCGGGGGGGCCGTCTACAATGAGCAGTTCTTC. Amino acids: CASSPGTSGGAVYNEQFF. The rearrangement uses TRBV5-1 and TRBJ2-1; 16 nucleotides match TRBD2. Germline CDR1 is SGHRS and CDR2 is YFSETQ. V trimming: 4 bases; J trimming: 3 bases; junction bases outside the gene matches: 7. This CDR3 is built from 18 residues.

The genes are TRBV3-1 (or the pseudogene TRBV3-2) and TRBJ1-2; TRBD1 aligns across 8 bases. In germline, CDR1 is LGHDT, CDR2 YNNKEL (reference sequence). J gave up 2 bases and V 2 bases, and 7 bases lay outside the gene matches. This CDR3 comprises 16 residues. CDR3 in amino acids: CASSQRTGSRNYGYTF. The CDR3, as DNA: TGTGCCAGCAGCCAAAGGACAGGGTCCAGGAACTATGGCTACACCTTC.

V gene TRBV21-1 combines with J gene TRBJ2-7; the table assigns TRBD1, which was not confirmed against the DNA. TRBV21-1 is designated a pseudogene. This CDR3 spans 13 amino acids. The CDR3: CASNLAGAYEQYF. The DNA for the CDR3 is TGTGCCAGCAACCTGGCAGGGGCCTACGAGCAGTACTTC.

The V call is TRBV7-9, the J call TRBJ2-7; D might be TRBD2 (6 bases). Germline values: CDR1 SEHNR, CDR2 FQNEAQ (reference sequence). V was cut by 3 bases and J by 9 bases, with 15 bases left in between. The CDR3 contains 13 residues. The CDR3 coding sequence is TGTGCCAGCAGCTTCTTAGACGGGAGTCGGCAGTACTTC. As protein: CASSFLDGSRQYF.

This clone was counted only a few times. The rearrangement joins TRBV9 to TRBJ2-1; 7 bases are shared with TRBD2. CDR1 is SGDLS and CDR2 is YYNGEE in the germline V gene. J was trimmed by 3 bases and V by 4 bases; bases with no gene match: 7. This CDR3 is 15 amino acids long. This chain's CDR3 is CASSISGANYNEQFF. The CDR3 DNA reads TGTGCCAGCAGCATCAGCGGGGCCAACTACAATGAGCAGTTCTTC.

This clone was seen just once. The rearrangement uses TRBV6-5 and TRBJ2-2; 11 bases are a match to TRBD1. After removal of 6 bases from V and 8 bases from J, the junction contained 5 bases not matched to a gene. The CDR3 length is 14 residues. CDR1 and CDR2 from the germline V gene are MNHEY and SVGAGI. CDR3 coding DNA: TGTGCCAGCAGGGGGACAGGGGGTTATGGGGAGCTGTTTTTT. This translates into CASRGTGGYGELFF.

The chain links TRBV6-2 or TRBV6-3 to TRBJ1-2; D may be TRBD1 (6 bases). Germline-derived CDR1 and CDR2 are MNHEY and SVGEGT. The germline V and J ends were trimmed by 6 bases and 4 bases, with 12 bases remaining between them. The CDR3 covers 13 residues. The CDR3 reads CASSDRTVYGYTF. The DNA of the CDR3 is TGTGCCAGCAGCGACAGGACAGTCTATGGCTACACCTTC.

The CDR3 nucleotides are TGTGCCAGCTTTACAGGGGGCACTGAAGCTTTCTTT. Protein product: CASFTGGTEAFF. V gene TRBV27 combines with J gene TRBJ1-1; 8 nucleotides match TRBD1. Germline trimming cut 8 bases from V and 4 bases from J; bases unmatched to any gene: 3. This CDR3 has 12 amino acids. In germline, CDR1 is MNHEY, CDR2 SMNVEV (reference sequence).

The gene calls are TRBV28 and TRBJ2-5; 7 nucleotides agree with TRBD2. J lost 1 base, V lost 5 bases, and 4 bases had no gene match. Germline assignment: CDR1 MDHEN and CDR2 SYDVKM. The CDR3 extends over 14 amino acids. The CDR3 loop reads CASSPSGTQETQYF. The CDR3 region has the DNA TGTGCCAGCAGTCCTAGCGGAACCCAAGAGACCCAGTACTTC. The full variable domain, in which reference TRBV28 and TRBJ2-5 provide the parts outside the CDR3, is DVKVTQSSRYLVKRTGEKVFLECVQDMDHENMFWYRQDPGLGLRLIYFSYDVKMKEKGDIPEGYSVSREKKERFSLILESASTNQTSMYLCASSPSGTQETQYFGPGTRLLVL.

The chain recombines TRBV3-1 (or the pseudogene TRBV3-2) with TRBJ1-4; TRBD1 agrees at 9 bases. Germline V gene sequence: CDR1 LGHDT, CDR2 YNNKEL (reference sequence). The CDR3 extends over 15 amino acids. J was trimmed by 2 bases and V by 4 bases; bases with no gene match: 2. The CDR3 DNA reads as TGTGCCAGCAGCCGGGACAGGGCCACTAATGAAAAACTGTTTTTT. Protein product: CASSRDRATNEKLFF.

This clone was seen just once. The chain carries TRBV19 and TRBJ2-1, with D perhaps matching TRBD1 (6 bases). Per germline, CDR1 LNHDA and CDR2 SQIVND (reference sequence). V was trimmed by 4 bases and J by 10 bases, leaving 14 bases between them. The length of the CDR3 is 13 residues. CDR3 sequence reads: CASSKGRGSEQFF. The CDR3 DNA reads TGTGCCAGTAGTAAGGGCAGGGGCTCGGAGCAGTTCTTC.

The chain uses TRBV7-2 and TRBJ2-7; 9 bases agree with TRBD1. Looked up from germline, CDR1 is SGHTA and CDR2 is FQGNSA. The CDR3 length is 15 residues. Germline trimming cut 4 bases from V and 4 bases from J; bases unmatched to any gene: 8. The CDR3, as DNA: TGTGCCAGCAGCTCTAGACAGGGGGTACGGTACGAGCAGTACTTC. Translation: CASSSRQGVRYEQYF.

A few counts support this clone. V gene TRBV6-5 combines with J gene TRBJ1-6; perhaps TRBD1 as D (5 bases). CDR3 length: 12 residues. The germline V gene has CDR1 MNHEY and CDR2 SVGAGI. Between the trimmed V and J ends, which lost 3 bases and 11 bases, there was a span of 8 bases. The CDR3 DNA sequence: TGTGCCAGCAGTTATGGGGCCACACCCCTCCACTTT. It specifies CASSYGATPLHF.

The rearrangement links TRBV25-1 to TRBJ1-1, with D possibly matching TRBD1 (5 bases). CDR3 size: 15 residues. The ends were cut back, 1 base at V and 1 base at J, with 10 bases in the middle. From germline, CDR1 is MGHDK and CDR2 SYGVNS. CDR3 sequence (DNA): TGTGCCAGCAGTGAATTTTGGCAGGGGAACACTGAAGCTTTCTTT. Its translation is CASSEFWQGNTEAFF.

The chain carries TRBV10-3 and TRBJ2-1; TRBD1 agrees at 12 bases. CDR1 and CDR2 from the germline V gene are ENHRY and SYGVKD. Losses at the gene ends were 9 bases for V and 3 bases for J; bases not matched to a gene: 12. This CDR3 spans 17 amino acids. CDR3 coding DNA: TGTGCCATGTATTCGGGACAGGGGGCCCAAAACTACAATGAGCAGTTCTTC. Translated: CAMYSGQGAQNYNEQFF.

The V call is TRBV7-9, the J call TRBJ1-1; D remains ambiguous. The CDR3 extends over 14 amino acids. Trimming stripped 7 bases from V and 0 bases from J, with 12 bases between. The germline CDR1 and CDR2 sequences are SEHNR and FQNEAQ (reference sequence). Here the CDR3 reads CASTERVMNTEAFF. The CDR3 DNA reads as TGTGCCAGCACGGAGAGGGTTATGAACACTGAAGCTTTCTTT.

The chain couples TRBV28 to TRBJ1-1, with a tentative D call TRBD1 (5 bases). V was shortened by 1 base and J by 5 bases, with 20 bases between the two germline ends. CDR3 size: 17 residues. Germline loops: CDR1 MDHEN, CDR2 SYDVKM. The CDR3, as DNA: TGTGCCAGCAGTTTATATGGAGTAACAGGCTCGAAGACTGAAGCTTTCTTT. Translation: CASSLYGVTGSKTEAFF.

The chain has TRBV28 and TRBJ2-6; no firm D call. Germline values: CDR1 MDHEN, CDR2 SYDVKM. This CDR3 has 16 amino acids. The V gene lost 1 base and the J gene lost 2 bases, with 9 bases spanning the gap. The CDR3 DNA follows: TGTGCCAGCAGTTTATTTTTCTCGGCTGGGGCCAACGTCCTGACTTTC. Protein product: CASSLFFSAGANVLTF.

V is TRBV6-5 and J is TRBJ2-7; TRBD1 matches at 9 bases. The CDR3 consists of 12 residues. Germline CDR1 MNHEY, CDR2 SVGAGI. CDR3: CGSRDRVNEQYF. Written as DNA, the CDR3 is TGTGGAAGTAGGGACAGGGTCAACGAGCAGTACTTC.

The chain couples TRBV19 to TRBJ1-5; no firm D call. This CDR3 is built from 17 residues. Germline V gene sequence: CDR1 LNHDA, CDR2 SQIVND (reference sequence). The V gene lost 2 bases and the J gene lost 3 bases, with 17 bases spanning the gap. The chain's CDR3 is CASSIPPGQELNQPQHF. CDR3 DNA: TGTGCCAGTAGTATACCCCCTGGGCAGGAACTCAATCAGCCCCAGCATTTT. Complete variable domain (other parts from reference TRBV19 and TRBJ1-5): DGGITQSPKYLFRKEGQNVTLSCEQNLNHDAMYWYRQDPGQGLRLIYYSQIVNDFQKGDIAEGYSVSREKKESFPLTVTSAQKNPTAFYLCASSIPPGQELNQPQHFGDGTRLSIL.

This chain's CDR3 is CAARTSGSTGSPYEQYF. The CDR3 DNA reads TGTGCCGCAAGAACTAGCGGGAGCACCGGGAGCCCCTACGAGCAGTACTTC. The rearrangement joins TRBV24-1 to TRBJ2-7; 11 bases align to TRBD2. The trim removed 12 bases at V and 2 bases at J, leaving 17 bases unmatched. The CDR3 is 17 amino acids. CDR1 KGHDR and CDR2 SFDVKD come from the germline V gene.

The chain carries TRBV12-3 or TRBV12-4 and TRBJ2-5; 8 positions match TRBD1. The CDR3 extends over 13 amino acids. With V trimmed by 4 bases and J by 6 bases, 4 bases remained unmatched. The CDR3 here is CASSSGGLKTQYF. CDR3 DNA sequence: TGTGCCAGCAGTTCAGGGGGCTTAAAGACCCAGTACTTC.